This T cell receptor beta chain derives from a study of neurological immune-mediated disorders. Using its own MiXCR run on the 5' RACE reads, TCRdb lists one record per CDR3 protein. The sample yields 25,000 to 35,000 distinct CDR3 sequences, over 20% seen once. The CDR3 runs 17 residues. Looked up from germline, CDR1 is ENHRY and CDR2 is SYGVKD. V was trimmed by 0 bases and J by 3 bases, leaving 16 bases between them. The V and J genes are TRBV10-3 and TRBJ2-3; no firm D call. The sequence was collected from a woman aged 55-69 years in good health. Specimen: PBMCs. The CDR3 sequence is CAISESSPRVLTDTQYF. The CDR3 DNA reads TGTGCCATCAGTGAGTCGAGCCCTAGGGTCCTAACAGATACGCAGTATTTT.